This passage covers 28 T cell receptor beta chains from one sample sequenced in a study of CD4 T cells in relation to SARS-CoV-2 and coronaviruses. These TCRs' antigens remain unknown. TCRdb's copy holds only in-frame clones and misses some; the assay was immunoSEQ multiplex PCR. The sample has roughly 30,000 clones, 60% to 85% seen once. The unexposed donors gave CD4+ T cells in 2011-2018, prior to COVID-19. CD4+ T cells were isolated from the cells after around 10 days of culture. Sequencing used CD4+ T cells from PBMCs, cultured in vitro. The source of these receptors is a human donor in good health.

The V call is TRBV12-5, the J call TRBJ2-3; the match to TRBD1 covers 7 bases. The J segment lost 1 base and the V segment lost 2 bases, leaving 6 bases of the junction unmatched. The CDR3 totals 16 residues. The germline gives CDR1 LGHNT, CDR2 FRNRAP. In DNA, the CDR3 is TGTGCTAGTGGTTTGTCAGGGGGATGGGGCACAGATACGCAGTATTTT. It translates to CASGLSGGWGTDTQYF.

The chain links TRBV28 to TRBJ1-1, with D unresolved. The germline V and J ends were trimmed by 3 bases and 0 bases, with 11 bases remaining between them. Per the germline V gene, CDR1 is MDHEN and CDR2 is SYDVKM. This CDR3 is 15 amino acids long. The chain's CDR3 is CASSLYTRMNTEAFF. CDR3 in DNA: TGTGCCAGCAGTTTGTACACGAGGATGAACACTGAAGCTTTCTTT.

The V and J genes are TRBV6-2 or TRBV6-3 and TRBJ2-3; 11 bases line up with TRBD2. Germline lookup yields CDR1 MNHEY and CDR2 SVGEGT. V lost 0 bases to trimming and J lost 6 bases; unmatched junction nucleotides: 20. The CDR3 is made up of 21 amino acids. CDR3 coding DNA: TGTGCCAGCAGTTACTCGATAGAGGGGCGACTAGCGGGGATACCGACGGATACGCAGTATTTT. Protein sequence: CASSYSIEGRLAGIPTDTQYF.

The chain couples TRBV7-9 to TRBJ1-3, with D tentatively TRBD1 (5 bases). There are 16 residues in the CDR3. Germline values: CDR1 SEHNR, CDR2 FQNEAQ (reference sequence). Trimming removed 4 bases at V and 11 bases at J, with 24 bases between. Here the CDR3 reads CASSSFEAAGRSPIYF. In DNA form, the CDR3 reads TGTGCCAGCAGCTCCTTTGAAGCAGCAGGGAGGTCCCCCATATATTTT.

The chain combines TRBV27 with TRBJ2-7; D unclear. Germline V gene data show CDR1 as MNHEY and CDR2 as SMNVEV (reference sequence). This CDR3 region has 14 residues. V was clipped by 0 bases and J by 1 base, with 7 bases between them. The CDR3 reads CASSLSGTSYEQYF. The CDR3 DNA is TGTGCCAGCAGTTTATCAGGCACGTCCTACGAGCAGTACTTC.

The chain has TRBV19 and TRBJ1-5, with 7 bases identical to TRBD1. Germline-derived CDR1 and CDR2 are LNHDA and SQIVND (reference sequence). J lost 5 bases, V lost 6 bases, and 4 bases had no gene match. The length of the CDR3 is 13 residues. The CDR3 here is CASRDRRDQPQHF. The CDR3 bases are TGTGCCAGTAGGGACAGGCGCGATCAGCCCCAGCATTTT.

This clone was detected a few times. The chain employs TRBV6-5 and TRBJ1-5; D remains unclear. The CDR3 loop spans 13 amino acids. The germline CDR1 and CDR2 sequences are MNHEY and SVGAGI. V gave up 5 bases and J gave up 1 base, with 6 bases separating them. Written as DNA, the CDR3 is TGTGCCAGCAGTCCGGACAGCAATCAGCCCCAGCATTTT. This codes for CASSPDSNQPQHF.

The chain has TRBV2 and TRBJ1-2; the D is unclear. The CDR3 is made up of 15 amino acids. CDR1 is SNHLY and CDR2 is FYNNEI in the germline V gene. The V end lost 3 bases, the J end lost 1 base, and 12 bases lay between the germline ends. CDR3 in amino acids: CASSERNKRNYGYTF. The CDR3 DNA is TGTGCCAGCAGTGAGCGTAATAAGCGTAACTATGGCTACACCTTC. Supplemented by reference TRBV2 and TRBJ1-2, the full variable domain reads EPEVTQTPSHQVTQMGQEVILRCVPISNHLYFYWYRQILGQKVEFLVSFYNNEISEKSEIFDDQFSVERPDGSNFTLKIRSTKLEDSAMYFCASSERNKRNYGYTFGSGTRLTVV.

This clone turned up a few times. V is TRBV7-9 and J is TRBJ2-3; D gene ambiguous. Germline V CDR1 and CDR2: SEHNR, FQNEAQ (reference sequence). This CDR3 comprises 13 residues. Trimming took 2 bases from V and 6 from J, leaving 9 bases between them. CDR3 in DNA: TGTGCCAGCAGCTTATCAGATCGGGATACGCAGTATTTT. Its translation is CASSLSDRDTQYF. The whole variable domain, filled in from reference TRBV7-9 and TRBJ2-3, reads DTGVSQNPRHKITKRGQNVTFRCDPISEHNRLYWYRQTLGQGPEFLTYFQNEAQLEKSRLLSDRFSAERPKGSFSTLEIQRTEQGDSAMYLCASSLSDRDTQYFGPGTRLTVL.

This clone showed up just a few times. This sequence joins TRBV9 and TRBJ1-4, with D uncertain. The CDR3 loop spans 13 amino acids. Germline values: CDR1 SGDLS, CDR2 YYNGEE. With 1 base removed from V and 8 bases from J, the gap between germline ends came to 9 bases. The CDR3 reads CASSVNTREKLFF. In nucleotides, the CDR3 is TGTGCCAGCAGCGTAAACACAAGAGAAAAACTGTTTTTT.

The rearrangement links TRBV28 to TRBJ1-5; D is undetermined. CDR3 length equals 15 residues. V was clipped by 7 bases and J by 4 bases, with 17 bases between them. Germline CDR1 reads MDHEN; CDR2 reads SYDVKM. The CDR3: CASMGSAWGNQPQHF. In nucleotides, the CDR3 is TGTGCCAGCATGGGTAGCGCGTGGGGAAATCAGCCCCAGCATTTT. The full variable domain, in which reference TRBV28 and TRBJ1-5 provide the parts outside the CDR3, is DVKVTQSSRYLVKRTGEKVFLECVQDMDHENMFWYRQDPGLGLRLIYFSYDVKMKEKGDIPEGYSVSREKKERFSLILESASTNQTSMYLCASMGSAWGNQPQHFGDGTRLSIL.

This clone appeared once. This chain connects TRBV6-2 or TRBV6-3 to TRBJ2-7; D is uncertain. The CDR3 contains 11 residues. Trimming stripped 4 bases from V and 0 bases from J, with 1 base between. Germline loops: CDR1 MNHEY, CDR2 SVGEGT. The CDR3 loop reads CASSFSYEQYF. The CDR3 DNA follows: TGTGCCAGCAGTTTCTCCTACGAGCAGTACTTC.

This clone occurred a few times. The chain links TRBV7-8 to TRBJ1-4; 8 bases are a match to TRBD1. The trim removed 5 bases at V and 2 bases at J, leaving 4 bases unmatched. The CDR3 consists of 15 residues. CDR1 is SGHVS and CDR2 is FQNEAQ in the germline V gene. The DNA for the CDR3 is TGTGCCAGCAGCCCCCAGGGGGCGACTAATGAAAAACTGTTTTTT. This gives the protein CASSPQGATNEKLFF.

The genes are TRBV11-3 and TRBJ1-1; the D is unclear. The CDR3 spans 12 residues. CDR1 is SGHNT, CDR2 YENEEA, per germline. The ends were cut back, 10 bases at V and 4 bases at J, with 13 bases in the middle. The CDR3 sequence: CAITPGCTEAFF. Written as DNA, the CDR3 is TGTGCCATTACGCCAGGCTGCACTGAAGCTTTCTTT.

This rearrangement joins TRBV5-4 to TRBJ2-3; D remains unclear. Germline V gene sequence: CDR1 SGHNT, CDR2 YYREEE (reference sequence). There are 14 residues in the CDR3. V dropped 2 bases and J dropped 3 bases, with 10 bases sitting between them. The DNA of the CDR3 is TGTGCCAGCAGCTTCGTACGTGGAACAGATACGCAGTATTTT. Translation gives CASSFVRGTDTQYF.

J is TRBJ2-1 and V is TRBV6-5; 9 positions match TRBD1. Germline-derived CDR1 and CDR2 are MNHEY and SVGAGI. This CDR3 comprises 14 residues. V lost 7 bases and J lost 9; bases outside the gene matches: 10. CDR3 amino acids: CASTPGQGRAEQFF. The CDR3 coding sequence is TGTGCCAGCACCCCGGGACAGGGACGGGCTGAGCAGTTCTTC.

The count of this clone is one. V and J are TRBV5-1 and TRBJ2-7; 8 nucleotides match TRBD1. The CDR3 is 14 residues long. With 1 base clipped from V and 6 bases from J, the junction kept 6 bases outside the gene matches. CDR1 is SGHRS and CDR2 is YFSETQ in the germline V gene. The CDR3 nucleotides are TGCGCCAGCAGCTTGAGGACAGGGTCCCCCGAGCAGTACTTC. Residues: CASSLRTGSPEQYF.

The gene calls are TRBV2 and TRBJ2-7; 8 bases map to TRBD1. CDR1 and CDR2 from the germline V gene are SNHLY and FYNNEI. Trimming removed 4 bases from V and 3 bases from J; junction bases left unmatched: 11. The CDR3 extends over 16 amino acids. The CDR3 bases are TGTGCCAGCAGTGGTGCCGGGACAGGCTTGGGCTACGAGCAGTACTTC. Its protein is CASSGAGTGLGYEQYF. Full variable domain (remainder filled in from reference TRBV2 and TRBJ2-7): EPEVTQTPSHQVTQMGQEVILRCVPISNHLYFYWYRQILGQKVEFLVSFYNNEISEKSEIFDDQFSVERPDGSNFTLKIRSTKLEDSAMYFCASSGAGTGLGYEQYFGPGTRLTVT.

This clone appeared once. The V gene is TRBV19, the J gene TRBJ2-7, with 8 bases fitting TRBD1. V lost 3 bases, J lost 2 bases, and 6 bases stayed unmatched. In germline, CDR1 is LNHDA, CDR2 SQIVND (reference sequence). This CDR3 spans 15 amino acids. The CDR3 bases are TGTGCCAGTAGTATCCCGGGACAGGCTACCTACGAGCAGTACTTC. It yields the protein CASSIPGQATYEQYF.

The chain carries TRBV6-7 and TRBJ2-7, with 7 bases identical to TRBD2. Being an ORF, TRBV6-7 has a function that is uncertain. The V and J ends lost 5 bases and 4 bases, in that order; junction bases with no gene match: 14. This CDR3 contains 16 residues. The CDR3 bases are TGTGCCAGCAGTGCTCCCGGGGCGCGGGAGATTTACGAGCAGTACTTC. Residues: CASSAPGAREIYEQYF.

In its sample, this clone was seen once. The chain has TRBV6-5 and TRBJ2-7; TRBD1 matches at 7 bases. The germline gives CDR1 MNHEY, CDR2 SVGAGI. V shed 7 bases, J shed 2 bases, and the junction held 5 bases outside the gene matches. The CDR3 is made up of 13 amino acids. The CDR3 loop is CASTLGQAYEQYF. CDR3 DNA sequence: TGTGCCAGCACCCTAGGACAGGCCTACGAGCAGTACTTC.

The chain employs TRBV7-3 and TRBJ2-3; D not resolved. The CDR3 has 13 amino acids. Trimming cost V 2 bases and J 2 bases, with 5 bases left between them. Germline CDR1 reads SGHTA; CDR2 reads FQGTGA. The CDR3 region is CASSLSHTDTQYF. For the CDR3, the DNA is TGTGCCAGCAGCTTATCGCACACAGATACGCAGTATTTT.

The V gene is TRBV5-4, the J gene TRBJ1-3, with D unclear. This CDR3 is 15 amino acids long. Germline CDR1 SGHNT, CDR2 YYREEE (reference sequence). V was clipped by 4 bases and J by 2 bases, with 13 bases between them. The CDR3 loop reads CASSPVGSTGNTIYF. The DNA for the CDR3 is TGTGCCAGCAGCCCAGTGGGGTCCACTGGAAACACCATATATTTT.

The table lists this clone with a few counts. Written as DNA, the CDR3 is TGTGCCAGCAGCCAAGAAATGTGGGCCCGCCAAGAGACCCAGTACTTC. It specifies CASSQEMWARQETQYF. The rearrangement joins TRBV3-1 (or the pseudogene TRBV3-2) to TRBJ2-5, with D unresolved. The V end lost 0 bases, the J end lost 1 base, and 12 bases lay between the germline ends. The CDR3 runs 16 residues. Looked up from germline, CDR1 is LGHDT and CDR2 is YNNKEL (reference sequence).

The chain has TRBV4-1 and TRBJ1-5; TRBD1 might be the D (6 bases). The CDR3 has 16 amino acids. The germline CDR1 and CDR2 sequences are MGHRA and YSYEKL. Trimming removed 0 bases at V and 6 bases at J, with 15 bases between. The DNA for the CDR3 is TGCGCCAGCAGCCAAGAGAGTAGGGGGGACACTCAGCCCCAGCATTTT. As protein: CASSQESRGDTQPQHF.

This sequence joins TRBV30 and TRBJ2-5; 14 bases fit TRBD2. Germline loops: CDR1 GTSNPN, CDR2 SVGIG (reference sequence). This CDR3 has 18 residues. V lost 2 bases and J lost 4; bases outside the gene matches: 12. CDR3 protein: CAWSITGTSGGRGETQYF. CDR3 DNA: TGTGCCTGGAGTATCACCGGGACTAGCGGGGGTAGAGGAGAGACCCAGTACTTC.

The rearrangement links TRBV19 to TRBJ2-2; D gene uncertain. Germline V CDR1 and CDR2: LNHDA, SQIVND (reference sequence). This CDR3 comprises 14 residues. V dropped 4 bases and J dropped 4 bases, with 10 bases sitting between them. The CDR3 spells CASSTQAGTGELFF. CDR3 in DNA: TGTGCCAGTAGTACTCAGGCCGGCACCGGGGAGCTGTTTTTT.

The chain employs TRBV18 and TRBJ2-5, with 16 nucleotides matching TRBD2. CDR1 KGHSH and CDR2 LQKENI come from the germline V gene. The CDR3 totals 16 residues. V trimming: 0 bases; J trimming: 7 bases; junction bases outside the gene matches: 2. The CDR3 region is CASSPPGTSGRVTQYF. The CDR3 nucleotides read TGTGCCAGCTCACCACCCGGGACTAGCGGGAGGGTGACCCAGTACTTC.